Below, 12 T cell receptor beta chains from the same sample are listed, as sequenced in a study of T cell changes during pregnancy in multiple sclerosis. Libraries were prepared by immunoSEQ multiplex PCR; TCRdb keeps only in-frame clonotypes and omits some of them. The sample holds 130,000 or so clones, 96% seen once. Sequenced material: peripheral blood, taken after pregnancy. These receptors all stem from a female donor with multiple sclerosis, enrolled in a pregnancy study.

The chain combines TRBV27 with TRBJ2-7; 7 bases map to TRBD1. Looked up from germline, CDR1 is MNHEY and CDR2 is SMNVEV (reference sequence). V was pared by 3 bases and J by 1 base, with 6 bases of the junction left unmatched. The length of the CDR3 is 15 residues. CDR3 nucleotides: TGTGCCAGCAGTTTCAGGGGGATAAGGTCCTACGAGCAGTACTTC. Protein product: CASSFRGIRSYEQYF.

The chain has TRBV6-6 and TRBJ1-5, with D perhaps matching TRBD1 (6 bases). This CDR3 spans 16 amino acids. Germline loops: CDR1 MNHNY, CDR2 SVGAGI (reference sequence). Trimming pared 2 bases from V and 6 bases from J, leaving 17 bases between. CDR3 in DNA: TGTGCCAGCAGTTACCCAAGGAGGAGGGGGGGTCAGCCCCAGCATTTT. It specifies CASSYPRRRGGQPQHF.

The rearrangement joins TRBV6-1 to TRBJ2-5; TRBD1 matches at 12 bases. V shed 5 bases, J shed 5 bases, and the junction held 6 bases outside the gene matches. The CDR3 covers 15 residues. Germline CDR1 MNHNS, CDR2 SASEGT. CDR3 DNA: TGTGCCAGCAGTTTCGGGACAGGGGGCCGGGAGACCCAGTACTTC. Residues: CASSFGTGGRETQYF.

This chain uses TRBV6-1 with TRBJ1-5; 7 nucleotides line up with TRBD1. Germline V CDR1 and CDR2: MNHNS, SASEGT. J lost 1 base, V lost 10 bases, and 10 bases had no gene match. The CDR3 is made up of 15 amino acids. CDR3 in DNA: TGTGCCACCCACAGGGGCTGGGGAAGCAATCAGCCCCAGCATTTT. Amino acids: CATHRGWGSNQPQHF.

This chain connects TRBV5-8 to TRBJ1-5, with D unclear. The V end was cut by 4 bases, the J end by 0 bases, with 8 bases between. Germline assignment: CDR1 SGHTS and CDR2 YDEGEE. This CDR3 spans 14 amino acids. The CDR3 here is CASSPHYSNQPQHF. The CDR3 nucleotides are TGTGCCAGCAGCCCACATTATAGCAATCAGCCCCAGCATTTT.

The chain is built from TRBV15 and TRBJ2-7; 8 nucleotides align to TRBD1. Trimming cost V 0 bases and J 5 bases; bases outside gene matches: 6. The CDR3 contains 15 residues. The V gene's germline CDR1 is LNHNV and CDR2 YYDKDF (reference sequence). The CDR3 spells CATSREGTGPDEQYF. The CDR3, as DNA: TGTGCCACCAGCAGAGAAGGGACAGGACCGGACGAGCAGTACTTC.

The V gene is TRBV6-1, the J gene TRBJ2-7, with 9 bases that match TRBD1. With V trimmed by 4 bases and J by 5 bases, 15 bases remained unmatched. CDR1 is MNHNS and CDR2 is SASEGT in the germline V gene. The CDR3 consists of 17 residues. The CDR3 spells CASSGQGRTGVNHEQYF. Here the CDR3 DNA reads TGTGCCAGCAGTGGGCAGGGGAGGACAGGGGTAAATCACGAGCAGTACTTC.

This chain joins TRBV4-3 and TRBJ2-1, with 9 bases that match TRBD2. CDR1 is LGHNA, CDR2 YSLEER, per germline. With V trimmed by 1 base and J by 9 bases, 7 bases remained unmatched. CDR3 length equals 15 residues. The CDR3 DNA is TGCGCCAGCAGCCAAGTCCCTAGCGGGACTTCTGAGCAGTTCTTC. Protein product: CASSQVPSGTSEQFF.

The gene calls are TRBV7-2 and TRBJ1-3; D may be TRBD1 (6 bases). The V end was cut by 5 bases, the J end by 0 bases, with 11 bases between. CDR1 is SGHTA and CDR2 is FQGNSA in the germline V gene. The CDR3 is 15 amino acids. The CDR3 DNA sequence: TGTGCCAGCAGCCATTCGACAGGCTCTGGAAACACCATATATTTT. Residues: CASSHSTGSGNTIYF.

This clone was seen just once. J is TRBJ2-1 and V is TRBV5-1; 11 positions agree with TRBD2. There are 16 residues in the CDR3. Looked up from germline, CDR1 is SGHRS and CDR2 is YFSETQ. With 4 bases clipped from V and 5 bases from J, the junction kept 8 bases outside the gene matches. The CDR3 sequence is CASSTWTSGLNNEQFF. The CDR3 region has the DNA TGCGCCAGCAGCACCTGGACTAGCGGGCTAAACAATGAGCAGTTCTTC.

This chain connects TRBV4-3 to TRBJ1-1, with 12 bases lining up with TRBD1. Germline V gives CDR1 LGHNA, CDR2 YSLEER. V lost 4 bases to trimming and J lost 5 bases; unmatched junction nucleotides: 2. The CDR3 has 14 amino acids. The DNA for the CDR3 is TGCGCCAGCAGCCCGGGACAGGGGGCGACTGAAGCTTTCTTT. This encodes CASSPGQGATEAFF.

The chain combines TRBV9 with TRBJ2-1; maybe TRBD2 (6 bases). Germline-derived CDR1 and CDR2 are SGDLS and YYNGEE. The CDR3 contains 14 residues. V lost 3 bases and J 7 bases, leaving 14 bases between the germline ends. The CDR3 is CASSGRPGGNEQFF. In nucleotides, the CDR3 is TGTGCCAGCAGCGGCAGGCCTGGGGGGAATGAGCAGTTCTTC.